This entry lists 7 T cell receptor beta chains sequenced from one sample in a study of cytomegalovirus exposure and HLA in healthy donors. The PCR was carried out with 60 Vbeta primers and 13 Jbeta primers. Repertoires were generated with immunoSEQ multiplex PCR, while TCRdb's copy carries only in-frame clones and drops some. The sample holds 150,000 to 180,000 clones; about four fifths are singletons and the top ten take roughly 2.8%. Source material: PBMCs. Receptor source: a man aged 18-30 years in good health and CMV-seronegative.

J is TRBJ2-1 and V is TRBV2; TRBD2 matches 10 bases. The CDR3 sequence is 17 residues long. Germline lookup yields CDR1 SNHLY and CDR2 FYNNEI. J was trimmed by 2 bases and V by 6 bases; bases with no gene match: 10. In nucleotides, the CDR3 is TGTGCCAGCAGGGACAACTTAGCGGGGGGCCCCTACAATGAGCAGTTCTTC. This translates into CASRDNLAGGPYNEQFF. Variable domain in full (rest from reference TRBV2 and TRBJ2-1): EPEVTQTPSHQVTQMGQEVILRCVPISNHLYFYWYRQILGQKVEFLVSFYNNEISEKSEIFDDQFSVERPDGSNFTLKIRSTKLEDSAMYFCASRDNLAGGPYNEQFFGPGTRLTVL.

This clone was seen just once. V and J are TRBV12-5 and TRBJ1-1; TRBD1 might be the D (5 bases). Looked up from germline, CDR1 is LGHNT and CDR2 is FRNRAP. The CDR3 covers 13 residues. Deletions cut 2 bases from V and 4 bases from J, with 8 bases between. This CDR3 is CASGLRGGTEAFF. In DNA form, the CDR3 reads TGTGCTAGTGGTTTGCGGGGGGGCACTGAAGCTTTCTTT.

This clone was seen a few times. The chain couples TRBV5-8 to TRBJ2-3; D gene unclear. Germline V gene sequence: CDR1 SGHTS, CDR2 YDEGEE. The CDR3 consists of 12 residues. The germline V and J ends were trimmed by 3 bases and 0 bases, with 2 bases remaining between them. Here the CDR3 DNA reads TGTGCCAGCAGCTCTAGCACAGATACGCAGTATTTT. It is translated as CASSSSTDTQYF.

The chain couples TRBV29-1 to TRBJ2-2, with 9 positions matching TRBD1. V was clipped by 3 bases and J by 7 bases; unmatched bases: 6. The germline V gene has CDR1 SQVTM and CDR2 ANQGSEA. The CDR3 runs to 14 residues. DNA of the CDR3: TGCAGCGTTGACCCCGGGACAGGGAACGGGGAGCTGTTTTTT. This encodes CSVDPGTGNGELFF.

The chain carries TRBV5-4 and TRBJ2-7; 13 nucleotides line up with TRBD2. V gave up 0 bases and J gave up 7 bases; unmatched junction bases: 1. The germline CDR1 and CDR2 sequences are SGHNT and YYREEE (reference sequence). This CDR3 has 14 amino acids. This CDR3 is CASSLGLAGGEQYF. In DNA form, the CDR3 reads TGTGCCAGCAGCTTGGGACTAGCGGGGGGTGAGCAGTACTTC.

This rearrangement joins TRBV14 to TRBJ2-5; 7 nucleotides line up with TRBD2. Losses at the gene ends were 0 bases for V and 9 bases for J; bases not matched to a gene: 16. The CDR3 is 17 amino acids. The V gene's germline CDR1 is SGHDN and CDR2 FVKESK. CDR3 nucleotides: TGTGCCAGCAGCCAAGATGGGTCTAGCGGATCCCGGCGGGCCCAGTACTTC. It codes for CASSQDGSSGSRRAQYF.

This chain joins TRBV7-3 and TRBJ2-2, with a tentative D call TRBD1 (5 bases). CDR3 length equals 14 residues. The germline gives CDR1 SGHTA, CDR2 FQGTGA. Trimming stripped 5 bases from V and 5 bases from J, with 12 bases between. CDR3 bases: TGTGCCAGCAGCCCCGGCCAGGGAACCGGGGAGCTGTTTTTT. Encoded protein: CASSPGQGTGELFF.